Sequencing of this T cell receptor (beta chain) was carried out in a study of CXCR3-negative and CXCR3-positive naive CD8 T cells. Findings of the study overall: Naive CXCR3-positive and CXCR3-negative cells shared TRBV-TRBJ usage; memory cells diverged.

The libraries of TRB cDNA were constructed through 5' RACE using UMI labels. TCRdb reprocessed the 5' RACE reads and stores each CDR3 protein as one record, lacking DNA. The table for this sample gives approximately 100,000 distinct CDR3 sequences. Comments on this clonotype: Its specificity is unknown.

The CDR3 runs to 14 residues. Germline V gives CDR1 SGDLS, CDR2 YYNGEE. The chain uses TRBV9 and TRBJ2-7; TCRdb picks TRBD2, but there is no DNA to check that call. This TCR came from a human donor in good health. Some clones in this sample may be carry-over from other donors' samples. Sequenced material: naive CXCR3- CD8+ T cells from blood. Subset in this sample: CD45RO-CCR7+CD27+CD95- naive CD8+ T cells lacking CXCR3 (TNR3-). CDR3 region: CASNSGGAFYEQYF. The full variable domain, with the rest looked up from reference TRBV9 and TRBJ2-7, is DSGVTQTPKHLITATGQRVTLRCSPRSGDLSVYWYQQSLDQGLQFLIQYYNGEERAKGNILERFSAQQFPDLHSELNLSSLELGDSALYFCASNSGGAFYEQYFGPGTRLTVT.